The clone carrying this T cell receptor beta chain was seen more than once but under ten times. Its target is not known. This specimen belongs to a study of T cells after yellow fever vaccination. Study background: Preparation used SMART-Seq v4 Ultra Low Input for the low-cell-number fractions.

For TCR, cDNA came from 5'RACE template switching, which added a universal primer site and UMIs. TCRdb recomputed calls from the 5' RACE reads with MiXCR, one row per CDR3 protein. Of some 250,000 distinct CDR3 sequences in the sample, roughly 7.2% were seen once. Study observations and caveats: Among primary-vaccination clones, most reappeared after the booster, at roughly 96% for CD4 and more than 85% for CD8.

The CDR3 has 14 residues. Trimming removed 1 base from V and 6 bases from J; junction bases left unmatched: 2. Germline V gene data show CDR1 as SGHNT and CDR2 as YENEEA. The clonotype was recovered from a man aged 30 to 39 who received the YFV17D yellow fever vaccine. The sample in question was CD4+ T cells sorted from PBMCs, obtained 15 days after the yellow fever booster vaccination. The chain couples TRBV11-3 to TRBJ2-1, with TRBD1 matching over 8 bases. CDR3: CASSLVGQGNEQFF. CDR3 in DNA: TGTGCCAGCAGCTTAGTCGGACAGGGCAATGAGCAGTTCTTC.